This T cell receptor beta chain appears in the sequencing data of a study of T-cell reconstitution after alpha-beta-depleted transplantation in children. Findings of the study overall: Surviving thymic progenitors and recipient T cells were the source of high TCRbeta diversity at day 60 in some patients. Newly generated T cells supplied most T-cell counts and diversity one year post-transplant. About two months after transplant, alpha-beta T cells reportedly came from several hundred expanded graft clones.

Per the germline V gene, CDR1 is MGHRA and CDR2 is YSYEKL. There are 14 residues in the CDR3. V was trimmed by 1 base and J by 0 bases, leaving 6 bases between them. A library of TCRbeta sequences, prepared with unique molecular identifiers, was generated. TCRdb ran MiXCR on the PCR reads and lists one entry per CDR3 protein. The sample lists a few hundred thousand distinct CDR3 sequences, about 25% occurring once. A few counts support this clonotype. Its antigen is undetermined. This clonotype was sampled from a girl aged 2 to 10 with Fanconi anemia, due to receive a stem cell transplant. V is TRBV4-1 and J is TRBJ2-5; D is uncertain. The sequencing used PBMCs, collected before TCRalphabeta/CD19-depleted stem cell transplant. The CDR3 DNA sequence: TGCGCCAGCAGCCAAGCGGCGTACCAAGAGACCCAGTACTTC. This gives the protein CASSQAAYQETQYF.